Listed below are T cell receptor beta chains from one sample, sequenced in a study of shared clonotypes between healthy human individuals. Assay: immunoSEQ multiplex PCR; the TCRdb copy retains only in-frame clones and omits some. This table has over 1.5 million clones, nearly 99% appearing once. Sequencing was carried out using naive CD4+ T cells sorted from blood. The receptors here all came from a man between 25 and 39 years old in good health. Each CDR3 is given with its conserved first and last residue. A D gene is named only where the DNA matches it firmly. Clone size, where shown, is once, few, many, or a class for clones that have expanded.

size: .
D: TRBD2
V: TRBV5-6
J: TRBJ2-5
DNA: TGTGCCAGCAGCTCTAGCGGACTAGCGGTGCGGAAGACCCAGTACTTC
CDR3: CASSSSGLAVRKTQYF

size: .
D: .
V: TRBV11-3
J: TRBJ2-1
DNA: TGTGCCAGCAGCCCCCGAGGGGGGAACAATGAGCAGTTCTTC
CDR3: CASSPRGGNNEQFF

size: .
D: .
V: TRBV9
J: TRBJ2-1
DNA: TGTGCCAGCAGCCTGACGGGGGAGAGCTCCTACAATGAGCAGTTCTTC
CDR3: CASSLTGESSYNEQFF

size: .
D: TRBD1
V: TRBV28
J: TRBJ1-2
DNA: TGTGCCAGCAGTCAACGGGACAGGGGAATATATGGCTACACCTTC
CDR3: CASSQRDRGIYGYTF

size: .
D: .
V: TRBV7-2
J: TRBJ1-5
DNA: TGTGCCAGCACGACAGGCCCTTCTCAGCCCCAGCATTTT
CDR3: CASTTGPSQPQHF

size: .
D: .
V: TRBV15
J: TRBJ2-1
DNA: TGTGCCACCAGCGGACGCCTAAGAAACAATGAGCAGTTCTTC
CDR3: CATSGRLRNNEQFF

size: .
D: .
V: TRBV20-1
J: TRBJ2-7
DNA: TGCAGTGCTAAACTAACTCGCGAGCAGTACTTC
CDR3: CSAKLTREQYF

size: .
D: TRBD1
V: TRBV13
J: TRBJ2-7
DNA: TGTGCCAGCAGCTTCCGACAGGGGGGAGAAGCGGAGCAGTACTTC
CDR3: CASSFRQGGEAEQYF

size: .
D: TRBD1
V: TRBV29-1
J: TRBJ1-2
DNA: TGCAGCGTTGAAGAGGGACAGTTGGCTGGCTACACCTTC
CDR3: CSVEEGQLAGYTF

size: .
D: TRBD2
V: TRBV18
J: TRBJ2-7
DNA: TGTGCCAGCTCACCACCAGGGACTAGCGGGAGGGCCTACGAGCAGTACTTC
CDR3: CASSPPGTSGRAYEQYF

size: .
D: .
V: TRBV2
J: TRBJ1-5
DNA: TGTGCCAGCAGGTTACAGGTTTACAATCAGCCCCAGCATTTT
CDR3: CASRLQVYNQPQHF

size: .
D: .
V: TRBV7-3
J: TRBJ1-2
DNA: TGTGCCAGCAGAGGTGGATATGGCTACACCTTC
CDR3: CASRGGYGYTF

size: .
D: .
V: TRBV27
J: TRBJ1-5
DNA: TGTGCCAGCAGCACCGGACGGGGAAGGGGGAGTCAGCCCCAGCATTTT
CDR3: CASSTGRGRGSQPQHF

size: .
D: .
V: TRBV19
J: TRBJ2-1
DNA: TGTGCCAGTACATCTTTAGGGGACCCAAACAATGAGCAGTTCTTC
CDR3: CASTSLGDPNNEQFF

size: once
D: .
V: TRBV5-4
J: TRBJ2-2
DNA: TGTGCCAGCAGCTTGGAGGGGGTCTTCACCGGGGAGCTGTTTTTT
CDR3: CASSLEGVFTGELFF

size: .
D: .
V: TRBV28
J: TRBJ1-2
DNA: TGTGCCAGCAGAGCCGGGCCAGGGCGGCCCCTTGGGTATGGCTACACCTTC
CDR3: CASRAGPGRPLGYGYTF

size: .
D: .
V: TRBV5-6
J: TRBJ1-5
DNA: TGTGCCAGCAGCTTGGACAGGGTTGATCAGCCCCAGCATTTT
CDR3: CASSLDRVDQPQHF

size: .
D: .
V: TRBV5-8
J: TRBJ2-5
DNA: TGTGCCAGCAGCCCGAAGGGAAGGACCCAGTACTTC
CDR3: CASSPKGRTQYF

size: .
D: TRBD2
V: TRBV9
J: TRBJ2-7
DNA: TGTGCCAGCAGCCCCTACGGGACTAGCGCCTACGAGCAGTACTTC
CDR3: CASSPYGTSAYEQYF

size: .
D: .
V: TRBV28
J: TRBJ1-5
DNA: TGTGCCAGCAGGGAGCGGCGCAATCAGCCCCAGCATTTT
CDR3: CASRERRNQPQHF

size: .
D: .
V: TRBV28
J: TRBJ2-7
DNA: TGTGCCAGCAGTTTTGTGGAGTCTAGGATCTACGAGCAGTACTTC
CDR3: CASSFVESRIYEQYF

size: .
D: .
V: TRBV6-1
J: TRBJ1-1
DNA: TGTGCCAGCAGTGAAGTTCCCGAAGGTGAAGCTTTCTTT
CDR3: CASSEVPEGEAFF

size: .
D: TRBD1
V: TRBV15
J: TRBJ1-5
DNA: TGTGCCACCAGCAGGGACAGGTTGTTAATCAGAGCCCAGCATTTT
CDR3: CATSRDRLLIRAQHF

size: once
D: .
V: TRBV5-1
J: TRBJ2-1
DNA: TGCGCCAGCGGATCACGGCCTGCCGGGGATGAGCAGTTCTTC
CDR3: CASGSRPAGDEQFF

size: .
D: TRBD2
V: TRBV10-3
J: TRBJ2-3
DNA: TGTGCCATCAGTGTTCTAGCGGGAGATACGCAGTATTTT
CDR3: CAISVLAGDTQYF

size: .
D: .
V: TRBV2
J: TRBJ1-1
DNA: TGTGCCAGCAGTGAAAACCCCTCCATGAACACTGAAGCTTTCTTT
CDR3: CASSENPSMNTEAFF

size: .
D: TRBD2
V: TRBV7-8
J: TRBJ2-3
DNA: TGTGCCAGCAGCATCTTAGCGGGAGTTTTCACAGATACGCAGTATTTT
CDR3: CASSILAGVFTDTQYF

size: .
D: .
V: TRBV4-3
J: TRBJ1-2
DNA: TGCGCCAGCAGCCAAGAACTGGGGTTAAACTATGGCTACACCTTC
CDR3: CASSQELGLNYGYTF

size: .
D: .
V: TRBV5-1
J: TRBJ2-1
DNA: TGCGCCAGCACCCTGGACGGGTCCTACAATGAGCAGTTCTTC
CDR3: CASTLDGSYNEQFF

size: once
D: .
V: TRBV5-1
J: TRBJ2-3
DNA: TGCGCCAGCAGCCCAGACCCCACAGATACGCAGTATTTT
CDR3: CASSPDPTDTQYF

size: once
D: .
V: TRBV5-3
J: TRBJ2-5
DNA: TGTGCCAGCACCGCTGACAGGCAAGAGACCCAGTACTTC
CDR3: CASTADRQETQYF

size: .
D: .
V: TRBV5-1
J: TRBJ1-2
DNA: TGCGCCAGCAGCTTGGGTGCCGGCTCCCTTTATGGCTACACCTTC
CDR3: CASSLGAGSLYGYTF

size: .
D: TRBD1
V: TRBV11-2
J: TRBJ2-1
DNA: TGTGCCAGCAGGTTACACGAGGGACAGCTCGGGGAGCAGTTCTTC
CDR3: CASRLHEGQLGEQFF

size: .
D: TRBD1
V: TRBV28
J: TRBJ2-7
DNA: TGTGCCAGTAGTTTGACAGGGGCCTACGAGCAGTACTTC
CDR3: CASSLTGAYEQYF

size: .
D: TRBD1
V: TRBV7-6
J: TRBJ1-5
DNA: TGTGCCAGCAGCCAATCTACAGGGGGCCGTTTGCAGCCCCAGCATTTT
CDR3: CASSQSTGGRLQPQHF

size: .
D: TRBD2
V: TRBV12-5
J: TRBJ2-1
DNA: TGTGCTAGTGGTTTTGGGAATGCGGGAGGAGATGAGCAGTTCTTC
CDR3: CASGFGNAGGDEQFF

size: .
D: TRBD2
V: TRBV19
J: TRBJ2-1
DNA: TGTGCCAGTAGTAGAGCGGGAGGTGGCAATGAGCAGTTCTTC
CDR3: CASSRAGGGNEQFF

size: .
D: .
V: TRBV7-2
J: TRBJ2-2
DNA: TGTGCCAGCAGCTCGGGACTGGTCACCGGGGAGCTGTTTTTT
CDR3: CASSSGLVTGELFF

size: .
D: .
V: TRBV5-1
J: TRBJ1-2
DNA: TGCGCCAGCAGCGCCGTTGGGGCAGCCCTTGGGTCCACCTTC
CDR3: CASSAVGAALGSTF

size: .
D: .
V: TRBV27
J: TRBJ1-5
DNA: TGTGCCAGCAGTCCAAGGGGACACCCATCCCTTTATAGCAATCAGCCCCAGCATTTT
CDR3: CASSPRGHPSLYSNQPQHF

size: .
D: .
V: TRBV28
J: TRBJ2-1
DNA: TGTGCCAGCAGTTTAGGCGGGTCGAGCTCCTACAATGAGCAGTTCTTC
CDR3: CASSLGGSSSYNEQFF

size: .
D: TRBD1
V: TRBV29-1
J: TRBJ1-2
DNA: TGCAGCGCCATGGGACAGGATGGCTACACCTTC
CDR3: CSAMGQDGYTF

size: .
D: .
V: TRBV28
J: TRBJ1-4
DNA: TGTGCCAGCACCTTGGGGGACGCGAGGGAAAAACTGTTTTTT
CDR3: CASTLGDAREKLFF

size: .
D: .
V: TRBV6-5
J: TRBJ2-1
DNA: TGTGCCAGCAGCCCTTTGGGAGATCGTGAGCAGTTCTTC
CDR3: CASSPLGDREQFF

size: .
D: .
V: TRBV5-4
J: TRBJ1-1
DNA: TGTGCCAGCAGCGTGGACAGATCTAACACTGAAGCTTTCTTT
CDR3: CASSVDRSNTEAFF

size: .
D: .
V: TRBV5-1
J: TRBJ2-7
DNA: TGCGCCAGCAGCTTGGCTCGCGAGCAGTACTTC
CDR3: CASSLAREQYF

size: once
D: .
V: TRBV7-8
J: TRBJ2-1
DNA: TGTGCCAGCACCCAGATGGGGTCGGGGGGCGAGCAGTTCTTC
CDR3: CASTQMGSGGEQFF

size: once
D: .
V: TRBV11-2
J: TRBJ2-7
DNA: TGTGCCAGCAGCTTAGCCCTCCTAGACTCCTACGAGCAGTACTTC
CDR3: CASSLALLDSYEQYF

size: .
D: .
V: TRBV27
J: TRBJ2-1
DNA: TGTGCCACTCAAGGAGGACCGGGGGAGCAGTTCTTC
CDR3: CATQGGPGEQFF

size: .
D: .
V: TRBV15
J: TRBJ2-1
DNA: TGTGCCACCAGCAGAGGTCGAGGGAGCTCCTACAATGAGCAGTTCTTC
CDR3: CATSRGRGSSYNEQFF

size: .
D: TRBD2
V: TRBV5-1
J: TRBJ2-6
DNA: TGCGCCAGCAGCTGGGGGACTAGCGGGCTGAGCTCTGGGGCCAACGTCCTGACTTTC
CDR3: CASSWGTSGLSSGANVLTF

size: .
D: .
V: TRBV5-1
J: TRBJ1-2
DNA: TGCGCCAGCAGCTTCAATCAGGGCAACTATGGCTACACCTTC
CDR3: CASSFNQGNYGYTF

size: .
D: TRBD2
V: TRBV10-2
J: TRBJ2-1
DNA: TGCGCCAGCAGAGAGGCCGGGACTAGCGGGAGGGCTGAGCAGTTCTTC
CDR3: CASREAGTSGRAEQFF

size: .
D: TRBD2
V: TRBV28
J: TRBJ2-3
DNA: TGTGCCAGCAGTTTAGCGGGAGGGCCCACAGATACGCAGTATTTT
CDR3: CASSLAGGPTDTQYF

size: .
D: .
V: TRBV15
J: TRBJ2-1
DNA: TGTGCCACCAGCAGGGACAAAGGAAACAATGAGCAGTTCTTC
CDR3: CATSRDKGNNEQFF

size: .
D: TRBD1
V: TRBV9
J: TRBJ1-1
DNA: TGTGCCAGCAGCACCGGGACAGCCAACACTGAAGCTTTCTTT
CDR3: CASSTGTANTEAFF

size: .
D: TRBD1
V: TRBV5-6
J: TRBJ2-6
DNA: TGTGCCAGCAGCTTGGCGATTTGGGACAGGGCCTCTGGGGCCAACGTCCTGACTTTC
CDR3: CASSLAIWDRASGANVLTF

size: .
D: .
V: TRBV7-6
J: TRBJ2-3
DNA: TGTGCCAGCAGCTTAGGTGGGGGGGCAGGAGATACGCAGTATTTT
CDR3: CASSLGGGAGDTQYF

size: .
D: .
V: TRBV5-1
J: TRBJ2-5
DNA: TGCGCCAGCAGCTACCGACAGGGCGGGGACCAAGAGACCCAGTACTTC
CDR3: CASSYRQGGDQETQYF

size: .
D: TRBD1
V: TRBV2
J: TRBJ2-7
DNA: TGTGCCAGCACCAACTATGGACAGGGGGCCGAGCAGTACTTC
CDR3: CASTNYGQGAEQYF